This TCR beta chain is drawn from a study of blood T cell repertoires in COVID-19. The assay was immunoSEQ multiplex PCR, and TCRdb's table has in-frame clones only and misses some. The table has 350,000 to 400,000 clones, 85% to 90% seen once. This CDR3 region has 14 residues. Germline-derived CDR1 and CDR2 are SGHRS and YFSETQ. V was pared by 1 base and J by 1 base, with 8 bases between. Specimen: PBMCs or T cells enriched from blood (not recorded which). The chain uses TRBV5-1 and TRBJ1-1; D might be TRBD1 (5 bases). This receptor was obtained from a woman aged 30 to 39 who had recovered from COVID-19. The CDR3 region is CASSLSGGNTEAFF. CDR3 nucleotide sequence: TGCGCCAGCAGCTTGAGCGGGGGGAACACTGAAGCTTTCTTT.